The next 11 T cell receptor beta chains were all read from a single sample in a study of blood T cell repertoires in COVID-19. Libraries were prepared by immunoSEQ multiplex PCR; TCRdb keeps only in-frame clonotypes and omits some of them. The sample carries roughly 200,000 clones, 65% to 85% recorded once. The sample was peripheral blood. Receptor source: a man aged 35 to 55 with active or convalescent COVID-19.

Here the CDR3 reads CASSRSQSGGAGDIQYF. In DNA form, the CDR3 reads TGCGCCAGCAGCCGGTCTCAAAGCGGGGGGGCCGGGGACATTCAGTACTTC. V gene TRBV4-1 combines with J gene TRBJ2-4; 10 nucleotides line up with TRBD2. The germline gives CDR1 MGHRA, CDR2 YSYEKL. The V segment lost 4 bases and the J segment 8 bases; nucleotides outside the gene matches: 14. The CDR3 contains 17 residues.

The chain employs TRBV7-2 and TRBJ2-3, with 8 positions matching TRBD2. The CDR3 sequence is 19 residues long. The J segment lost 0 bases and the V segment lost 8 bases, leaving 19 bases of the junction unmatched. CDR1 and CDR2 from the germline V gene are SGHTA and FQGNSA. The DNA of the CDR3 is TGTGCCAGCGGCGGGAGGAGGGGGACAATAAAACAAAGCACAGATACGCAGTATTTT. This gives the protein CASGGRRGTIKQSTDTQYF. Drawing the rest from reference TRBV7-2 and TRBJ2-3, the complete variable domain is GAGVSQSPSNKVTEKGKDVELRCDPISGHTALYWYRQSLGQGLEFLIYFQGNSAPDKSGLPSDRFSAERTGGSVSTLTIQRTQQEDSAVYLCASGGRRGTIKQSTDTQYFGPGTRLTVL.

This clone is a singleton in its sample. This chain connects TRBV6-1 to TRBJ2-1; 9 bases are a match to TRBD2. The CDR3 has 17 residues. Per the germline V gene, CDR1 is MNHNS and CDR2 is SASEGT. Unmatched junction bases numbered 10, after V lost 0 bases and J lost 7 bases. This chain's CDR3 is CASSEARTSDRSNEQFF. In DNA, the CDR3 is TGTGCCAGCAGTGAAGCCCGGACTAGCGATCGATCTAATGAGCAGTTCTTC.

The chain combines TRBV7-2 with TRBJ2-6; D uncertain. Germline V gene data show CDR1 as SGHTA and CDR2 as FQGNSA. The ends were cut back, 1 base at V and 0 bases at J, with 7 bases in the middle. The CDR3 length is 16 residues. CDR3 residues: CASSLDPSSGANVLTF. The DNA of the CDR3 is TGTGCCAGCAGCTTAGACCCTAGCTCTGGGGCCAACGTCCTGACTTTC.

This CDR3 reads CASSLEGDGYTF. In DNA form, the CDR3 reads TGTGCCAGCAGTTTAGAAGGGGATGGCTACACCTTC. The chain links TRBV12-3 or TRBV12-4 to TRBJ1-2; D possibly corresponds to TRBD1 (5 bases). Trimming took off 1 base at V and 6 bases at J, with 6 bases between the two ends. This CDR3 has 12 residues.

This chain joins TRBV3-1 (or the pseudogene TRBV3-2) and TRBJ1-3; D is possibly TRBD1 (5 bases). Germline values: CDR1 LGHDT, CDR2 YNNKEL (reference sequence). There are 16 residues in the CDR3. Deletions cut 1 base from V and 3 bases from J, with 13 bases between. The DNA for the CDR3 is TGTGCCAGCAGCCAAGGGGGACTGACAGTTGGAAACACCATATATTTT. It specifies CASSQGGLTVGNTIYF.

The V and J genes are TRBV21-1 and TRBJ2-2; the table calls TRBD1, which could not be checked here. TRBV21-1 is an annotated pseudogene. The CDR3 has 13 residues. CDR3 region: CVLTGKNTGELFF. In nucleotides, the CDR3 is TGTGTCCTGACAGGGAAGAACACCGGGGAGCTGTTTTTT.

CDR3 in amino acids: CASSASGLAYEQYF. The CDR3 nucleotides read TGTGCCAGCAGCGCCTCCGGACTAGCCTACGAGCAGTACTTC. V gene TRBV5-4 combines with J gene TRBJ2-7; TRBD2 agrees at 7 bases. From germline, CDR1 is SGHNT and CDR2 YYREEE (reference sequence). This CDR3 comprises 14 residues. V was clipped by 4 bases and J by 2 bases; unmatched bases: 6.

The chain combines TRBV7-9 with TRBJ2-7; 10 bases map to TRBD1. V was pared by 5 bases and J by 5 bases, with 12 bases of the junction left unmatched. This CDR3 comprises 16 residues. The V gene's germline CDR1 is SEHNR and CDR2 FQNEAQ (reference sequence). This chain's CDR3 is CASSPQPGQGLNEQYF. The CDR3 coding sequence is TGTGCCAGCAGCCCCCAACCGGGACAGGGGTTGAACGAGCAGTACTTC.

CDR3 coding DNA: TGTGCCTGGGGCCAGGGAAGCGAAAAACTGTTTTTT. Amino acids: CAWGQGSEKLFF. The gene calls are TRBV30 and TRBJ1-4; D possibly corresponds to TRBD1 (5 bases). CDR1 and CDR2 from the germline V gene are GTSNPN and SVGIG (reference sequence). The V end was cut by 5 bases, the J end by 8 bases, with 12 bases between. CDR3 size: 12 residues.

The chain couples TRBV27 to TRBJ1-1; a weak D match, TRBD1 (5 bases). Trimming pared 5 bases from V and 5 bases from J, leaving 18 bases between. The germline V gene has CDR1 MNHEY and CDR2 SMNVEV (reference sequence). There are 15 residues in the CDR3. The chain's CDR3 is CASSPLTRRGTEAFF. In nucleotides, the CDR3 is TGTGCCAGCAGTCCTCTGACCCGGCGGGGGACTGAAGCTTTCTTT.